The entry that follows covers one T cell receptor beta chain sequence. The target of this receptor is not known. No much larger clonotype is one base removed from it; base qualities were not supplied. Synthetic TCR analog templates were spiked into each PCR to estimate absolute template abundance from read counts. Using the immunoSEQ assay, TCRbeta CDR3 regions were amplified from genomic DNA with bias-controlled V and J gene primers. Sequencing of rearranged TCRbeta segments was performed at approximately 20X coverage. In the original analysis: Clustering was used to correct sequencing errors, and CDR3s were annotated against IMGT to assign V, D and J genes. Only productive TCRbeta rearrangements were used in downstream analyses, excluding out-of-frame or stop-codon sequences. To compute clonality, Shannon entropy was normalized by the log of the number of unique productive sequences and then subtracted from one. Fisher's exact test with Benjamini-Hochberg correction, at a threshold of adjusted p below 0.01, was used to find clones that differed between time points or between blood and tumor. This immuneACCESS table, as held by TCRdb, lists in-frame sequences with V and J called but not all clones. Of the missing ones, under half trace to an unresolved V gene in checked studies; the others have no known cause. V and J calls and clone size are as listed in that table; D and trimming were resolved from the DNA. This sample lists roughly 20,000 clones; around 88% were detected once. The ten top clones hold about 3.8% of the sample.

The data derive from a study of PD-L1 blockade in urothelial cancer (dated by TCRdb to 2016 to 2017). Describing the broader study: Therapy was started in about 2014 for all patients, and atezolizumab 1,200 mg was administered intravenously every 3 weeks. About 90% of the roughly 29 patients were identified as males with urothelial cancer of bladder origin, and a prior smoking history was reported by 18 of 29 patients. Patients had an ECOG performance status of 0 or 1 and had received between 0 and 3 prior chemotherapy regimens. Blood samples were analyzed 3 weeks after the start of treatment (second dose) and 6 weeks after the start of treatment. A median of about 150,000 T cells and 85,000 or so unique TCRs was obtained from blood samples, and a median clonality of roughly 0.082 was observed. The study was an exploratory multi-omic analysis of somatic, immune and clinical correlates of response to PD-L1 blockade with atezolizumab in urothelial cancer. TCR sequencing covered pretreatment tumor samples and matched, serially collected peripheral blood taken before and after atezolizumab treatment. Progression-free survival longer than 6 months counted as durable clinical benefit, and TCR features were additionally tested against both progression-free and overall survival. In the same patients, pretreatment tumors underwent whole exome sequencing and RNA sequencing in addition to TCR sequencing. Durable clinical benefit was achieved by nine patients and was not achieved by 20 patients. Some 30 patients had pretreatment blood TCR-seq, about 24 had at least one posttreatment blood collection, and about 24 had tumor TCR-seq.

Study-wide findings and limitations: A pretreatment peripheral blood TCR clonality below the median was linked to improved progression-free and overall survival. Because the sample size was small (n = 29) and many of the analyses were exploratory, the results are meant to be hypothesis-generating. Among patients with durable benefit, tumor-associated TCR clones showed greater expansion in peripheral blood 3 weeks after treatment started (n of about 21, p = 0.022).

Based on the germline V gene, the CDR1 and CDR2 sequences are MNHEY and SVGAGI. Inclusive of the bounding cysteine and phenylalanine, the CDR3 is 14 residues long. Just CDR3 DNA is preserved here, 42 bases in frame from base 1. Ends trimmed: V by 2 bases, J by 3 bases; bases unmatched to a gene: 3. A cohort of about 30 patients with locally advanced or metastatic urothelial carcinoma, treated at Memorial Sloan Kettering on a trial protocol, was included. Peripheral blood mononuclear cells were collected pretreatment and during treatment, at between 1 and 8 total time points per patient. The Qiagen DNeasy Blood extraction kit was used to purify genomic DNA from total PBMCs and tumor samples. PBMCs were collected pretreatment and during treatment, and were isolated and stored as previously described.

This TCR came from a man between 50 and 59 years old with urothelial cancer. The chain employs TRBV6-5 and TRBJ1-2; 7 middle bases align to TRBD1. The specimen was PBMCs, collected around atezolizumab (anti-PD-L1) treatment. The CDR3 loop reads CASSYLGQDYGYTF. The DNA sequence is as follows: TGTGCCAGCAGTTACCTCGGACAGGACTATGGCTACACCTTC.